This TCR beta chain was captured by sequencing in a study of T-cell memory formation after mild COVID-19. Study as a whole: The TCR clusters were mostly specific to one donor.

The CDR3 extends over 16 amino acids. Germline lookup yields CDR1 SGHRS and CDR2 YFSETQ. Trimming left V 0 bases short and J 4 bases short, with 16 bases between. TCRdb reanalysed the 5' RACE reads using MiXCR and keeps one entry per CDR3 protein. The sample lists approximately 410,000 distinct CDR3 sequences; less than 25% were seen once. The sample comprised PBMCs or a T cell subset sorted from them (not recorded which). The sequence came from an adult woman who had mild COVID-19 (a few samples of this study predate the infection). Cell type and time point are not known. The chain combines TRBV5-1 with TRBJ1-2; D possibly corresponds to TRBD1 (6 bases). CDR3 amino acids: CASSLASADRFYGYTF. In nucleotides, the CDR3 is TGCGCCAGCAGCTTGGCTTCGGCAGACAGGTTCTATGGCTACACCTTC.